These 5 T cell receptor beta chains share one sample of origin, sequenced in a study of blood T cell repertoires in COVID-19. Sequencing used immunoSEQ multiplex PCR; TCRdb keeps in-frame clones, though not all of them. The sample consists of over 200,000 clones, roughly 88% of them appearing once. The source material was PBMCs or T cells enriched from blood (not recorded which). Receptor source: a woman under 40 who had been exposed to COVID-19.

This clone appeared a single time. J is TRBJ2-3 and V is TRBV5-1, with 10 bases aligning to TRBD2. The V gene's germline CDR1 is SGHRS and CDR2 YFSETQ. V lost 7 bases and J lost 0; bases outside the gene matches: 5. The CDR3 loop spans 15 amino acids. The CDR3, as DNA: TGCGCCAGCTGTACTAGCGGGACTAGCACAGATACGCAGTATTTT. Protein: CASCTSGTSTDTQYF.

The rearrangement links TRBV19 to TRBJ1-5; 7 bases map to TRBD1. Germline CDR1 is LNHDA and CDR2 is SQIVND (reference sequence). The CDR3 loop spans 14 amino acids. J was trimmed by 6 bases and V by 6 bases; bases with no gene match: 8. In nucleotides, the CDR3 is TGTGCCAGTAGACCCTACAGGGGTTCTCAGCCCCAGCATTTT. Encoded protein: CASRPYRGSQPQHF. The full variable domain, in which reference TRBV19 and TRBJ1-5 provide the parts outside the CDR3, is DGGITQSPKYLFRKEGQNVTLSCEQNLNHDAMYWYRQDPGQGLRLIYYSQIVNDFQKGDIAEGYSVSREKKESFPLTVTSAQKNPTAFYLCASRPYRGSQPQHFGDGTRLSIL.

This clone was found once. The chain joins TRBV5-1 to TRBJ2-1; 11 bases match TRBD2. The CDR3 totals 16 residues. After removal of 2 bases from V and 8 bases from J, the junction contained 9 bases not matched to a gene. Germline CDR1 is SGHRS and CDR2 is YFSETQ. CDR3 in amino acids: CASSFETSGSYHEQFF. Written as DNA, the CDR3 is TGCGCCAGCAGCTTTGAAACTAGCGGGAGTTACCATGAGCAGTTCTTC.

CDR3 in DNA: TGTGCCAGCAGCTTAGTTGGGGTAGCGGTTACCTACAATGAGCAGTTCTTC. This encodes CASSLVGVAVTYNEQFF. The V gene is TRBV11-2, the J gene TRBJ2-1; maybe TRBD2 (6 bases). Germline CDR1 and CDR2: SGHAT and FQNNGV. The CDR3 spans 17 residues. Trimming took 1 base from V and 2 from J, leaving 15 bases between them.

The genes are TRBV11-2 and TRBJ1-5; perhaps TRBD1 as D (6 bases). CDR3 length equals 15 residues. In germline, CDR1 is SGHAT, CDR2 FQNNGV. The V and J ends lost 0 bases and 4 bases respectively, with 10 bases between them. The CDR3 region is CASSLDRGLNQPQHF. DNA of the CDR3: TGTGCCAGCAGCTTAGACAGGGGTCTTAATCAGCCCCAGCATTTT.